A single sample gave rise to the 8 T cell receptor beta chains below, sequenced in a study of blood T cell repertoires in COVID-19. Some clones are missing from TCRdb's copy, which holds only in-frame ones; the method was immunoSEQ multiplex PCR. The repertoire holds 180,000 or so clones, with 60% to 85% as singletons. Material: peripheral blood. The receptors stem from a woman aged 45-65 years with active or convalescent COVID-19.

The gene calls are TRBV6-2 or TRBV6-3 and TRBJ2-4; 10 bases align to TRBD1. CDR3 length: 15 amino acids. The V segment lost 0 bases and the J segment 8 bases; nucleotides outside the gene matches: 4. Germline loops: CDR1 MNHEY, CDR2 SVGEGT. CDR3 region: CASSYSGTGDDIQYF. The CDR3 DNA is TGTGCCAGCAGTTACTCGGGGACAGGGGATGACATTCAGTACTTC.

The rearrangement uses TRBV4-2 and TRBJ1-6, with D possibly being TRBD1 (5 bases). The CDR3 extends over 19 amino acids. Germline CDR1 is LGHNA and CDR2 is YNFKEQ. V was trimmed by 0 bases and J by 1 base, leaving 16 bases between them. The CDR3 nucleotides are TGTGCCAGCAGCCAAGAGCCAGGGCTGGGGGGGTCCTATAATTCACCCCTCCACTTT. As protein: CASSQEPGLGGSYNSPLHF.

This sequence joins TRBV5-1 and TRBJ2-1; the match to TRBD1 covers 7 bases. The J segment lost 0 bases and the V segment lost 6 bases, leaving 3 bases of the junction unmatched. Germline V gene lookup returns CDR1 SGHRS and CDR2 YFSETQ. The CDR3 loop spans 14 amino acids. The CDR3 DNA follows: TGCGCCAGCAACAGGGGCGACTCCTACAATGAGCAGTTCTTC. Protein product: CASNRGDSYNEQFF.

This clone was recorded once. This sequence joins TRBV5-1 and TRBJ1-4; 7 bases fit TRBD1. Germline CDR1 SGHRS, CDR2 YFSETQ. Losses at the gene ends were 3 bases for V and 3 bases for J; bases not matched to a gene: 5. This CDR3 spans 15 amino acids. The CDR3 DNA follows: TGCGCCAGCAGCTCCACAGGGGTACCTAATGAAAAACTGTTTTTT. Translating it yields CASSSTGVPNEKLFF. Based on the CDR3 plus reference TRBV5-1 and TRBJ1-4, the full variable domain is KAGVTQTPRYLIKTRGQQVTLSCSPISGHRSVSWYQQTPGQGLQFLFEYFSETQRNKGNFPGRFSGRQFSNSRSEMNVSTLELGDSALYLCASSSTGVPNEKLFFGSGTQLSVL.

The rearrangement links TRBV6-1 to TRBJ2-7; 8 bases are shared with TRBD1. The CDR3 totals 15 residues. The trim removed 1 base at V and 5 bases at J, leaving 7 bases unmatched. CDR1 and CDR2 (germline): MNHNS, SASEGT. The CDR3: CASSEGRTGSHEQYF. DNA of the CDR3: TGTGCCAGCAGTGAAGGGCGGACAGGGTCCCACGAGCAGTACTTC.

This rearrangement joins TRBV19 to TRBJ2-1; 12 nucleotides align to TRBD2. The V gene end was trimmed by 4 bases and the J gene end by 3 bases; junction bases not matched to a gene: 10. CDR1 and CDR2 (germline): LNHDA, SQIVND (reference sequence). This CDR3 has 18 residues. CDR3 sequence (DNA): TGTGCCAGTAGTAAACTAGCGGGGGGCGATTCGGGCTACAATGAGCAGTTCTTC. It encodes CASSKLAGGDSGYNEQFF.

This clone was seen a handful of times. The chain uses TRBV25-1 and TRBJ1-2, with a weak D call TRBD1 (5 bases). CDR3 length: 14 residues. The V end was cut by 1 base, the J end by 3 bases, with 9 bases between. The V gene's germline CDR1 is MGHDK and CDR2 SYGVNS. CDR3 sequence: CASSEFWGDYGYTF. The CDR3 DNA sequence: TGTGCCAGCAGTGAATTTTGGGGGGACTATGGCTACACCTTC.

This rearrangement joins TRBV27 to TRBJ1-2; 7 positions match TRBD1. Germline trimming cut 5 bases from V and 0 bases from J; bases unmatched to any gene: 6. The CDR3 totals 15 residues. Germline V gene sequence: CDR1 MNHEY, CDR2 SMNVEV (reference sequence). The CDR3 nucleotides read TGTGCCAGCAGTCCCTTGGACAGGACTAACTATGGCTACACCTTC. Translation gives CASSPLDRTNYGYTF.